The rows below give T cell receptor beta chains drawn from one sample of a study of identical twins. TCRdb re-derived calls from the 5' RACE reads in MiXCR, one entry per CDR3 protein. Among 1.5 million to 2 million distinct CDR3 sequences listed, 32% were seen once. The sequenced material came from cord blood. The receptors were gathered from a newborn girl in good health. The CDR3 runs from the conserved cysteine through the conserved F or W. The D gene is left open where the match is weak. A row's size may be missing; if present it is once, few, many or a size class.

-	TRBV6-1	TRBJ2-7	few	TGTGCCAGCTTCAGGCACCGTTACGAGCAGTACTTC	CASFRHRYEQYF
TRBD1	TRBV27	TRBJ2-1	-	TGTGCCAACGGATTCGGACAGGGAGATGAGCAGTTCTTC	CANGFGQGDEQFF
-	TRBV12-3/TRBV12-4	TRBJ1-2	-	TGTGCCAGCACAACCCGGCCTACTCAGGGAGGCTACACCTTC	CASTTRPTQGGYTF
-	TRBV21-1	TRBJ1-2	few	TGTGCCAGCAGCAAAGCTTGGAGGACAGGCTCCTATGGCTACACCTTC	CASSKAWRTGSYGYTF
-	TRBV19	TRBJ1-2	few	TGTGCCAGTAGTATGCACGACGGCTATGGCTACACCTTC	CASSMHDGYGYTF
-	TRBV28	TRBJ1-6	-	TGTGCCAGCAGCGATCTACAGGGATACAATTCACCCCTCCACTTT	CASSDLQGYNSPLHF
-	TRBV11-2	TRBJ2-4	few	TGTGCCAGCAGCCCAACAAACATTCAGTACTTC	CASSPTNIQYF
-	TRBV20-1	TRBJ1-2	few	TGCAGTGCTAGAGATATGGGACGAGGCTACACCTTC	CSARDMGRGYTF
TRBD1	TRBV20-1	TRBJ1-5	-	TGCAGTGCCAGGGCAGGGGGCGCCTATAGCAATCAGCCCCAGCATTTT	CSARAGGAYSNQPQHF
TRBD2	TRBV6-6	TRBJ2-3	few	TGTGCCAGCCTTCCGGGACTAGCGGGAGAAGATACGCAGTATTTT	CASLPGLAGEDTQYF
-	TRBV15	TRBJ1-2	-	TGTGCCACCAGCAGAGAGGGCACATATGGCTACACCTTC	CATSREGTYGYTF
-	TRBV14	TRBJ1-5	few	TGTGCCAGCAGCCAAGGAATGACTCAGCCCCAGCATTTT	CASSQGMTQPQHF
-	TRBV4-1	TRBJ2-3	-	TGCGCCAGCAGCCAAGATTGGAGCACAGATACGCAGTATTTT	CASSQDWSTDTQYF
TRBD2	TRBV5-1	TRBJ2-3	few	TGCGCCAGCAGCTTCAGCCTAGCGGCAGATACGCAGTATTTT	CASSFSLAADTQYF
-	TRBV11-2	TRBJ2-3	-	TGTGCCAGCAGCTCCTTGGGGCGGGGCCTCACAGATACGCAGTATTTT	CASSSLGRGLTDTQYF
-	TRBV10-1	TRBJ2-3	-	TGCGCCAGCAGTGAAGCCAGAATTGCGGATACGCAGTATTTT	CASSEARIADTQYF
-	TRBV20-1	TRBJ2-6	-	TGCAGTGCTAGGCCGATAGCCTCTGGGGCCAACGTCCTGACTTTC	CSARPIASGANVLTF
-	TRBV3-1	TRBJ2-6	few	TGTGCCAGCAGCCAAGCAACCTGGGCCAACGTCCTGACTTTC	CASSQATWANVLTF
-	TRBV12-3/TRBV12-4	TRBJ2-7	few	TGTGCCAGCACCAATCGACACGCCACTGACGAGCAGTACTTC	CASTNRHATDEQYF
-	TRBV14	TRBJ2-1	few	TGTGCCAGCAGCCAAGTGGCCCTAGGTGGGAATGAGCAGTTCTTC	CASSQVALGGNEQFF
TRBD1	TRBV6-7	TRBJ1-2	-	TGTGCCAGCAGTTATCAGGGCAACACAGGGGGCGCTTTGGGCTACACCTTC	CASSYQGNTGGALGYTF
-	TRBV5-8	TRBJ2-3	few	TGTGCCAGCAGCTTGTATTCAGGTCTGAGCACAGATACGCAGTATTTT	CASSLYSGLSTDTQYF
-	TRBV25-1	TRBJ2-1	many	TGTGCCAGCAGTGAATTAGGCGGGAATGAGCAGTTCTTC	CASSELGGNEQFF
-	TRBV5-1	TRBJ2-3	few	TGCGCCAGCACGCGGCTGGGCCACGCCACGGATACGCAGTATTTT	CASTRLGHATDTQYF
TRBD1	TRBV11-2	TRBJ1-1	-	TGTGCCAGCAGCTTATTGGGGACAGGGGGATCCATAAACACTGAAGCTTTCTTT	CASSLLGTGGSINTEAFF
-	TRBV28	TRBJ1-5	-	TGTGCCAGCAGTTTATTGGGGGCCGCCAATCAGCCCCAGCATTTT	CASSLLGAANQPQHF
-	TRBV11-2	TRBJ2-7	few	TGTGCCAGCAGCTGGGGGACACGGTCCTACGAGCAGTACTTC	CASSWGTRSYEQYF
-	TRBV27	TRBJ2-5	once	TGTGCCAGCTCTATGACTCGAGCCCTAGGGACCCAGTACTTC	CASSMTRALGTQYF
-	TRBV4-2	TRBJ2-1	-	TGTGCCAGCAGCCAAGACGGTTCTAGCCCTCGCTACAATGAGCAGTTCTTC	CASSQDGSSPRYNEQFF